The 32 T cell receptor beta chains below come from one sample, sequenced in a study of beta chain features in type 1 diabetes. All of the isolated RNA was reverse transcribed, so expressed TCRB transcripts were sequenced. Only in-frame clones appear in the TCRdb table, and some are missing; sequencing was by immunoSEQ multiplex PCR. The repertoire holds around 300,000 clones, under 8.5% seen once, with approximately 0.99% in the top ten. The sequencing input was central memory CD4+ T cells from blood. The receptor set was obtained from a woman under 30 in good health.

This clone was detected only a few times. CDR3: CSFSLLAGGPYEQYF. The CDR3 DNA reads TGCAGCTTCTCCTTACTAGCGGGAGGACCCTACGAGCAGTACTTC. V usage is TRBV29-1 and J usage is TRBJ2-7, with TRBD2 matching over 12 bases. The CDR3 extends over 15 amino acids. V gave up 8 bases and J gave up 2 bases; unmatched junction bases: 10. Germline CDR1 is SQVTM and CDR2 is ANQGSEA.

The chain couples TRBV7-3 to TRBJ2-1, with D maybe TRBD2 (5 bases). Germline CDR1 SGHTA, CDR2 FQGTGA. CDR3 length: 11 amino acids. Trimming removed 1 base from V and 15 bases from J, with 10 bases in between. The CDR3 DNA follows: TGTGCCAGCAGCTTAAGTGGACTCCCGTTCTTC. This encodes CASSLSGLPFF.

This chain uses TRBV9 with TRBJ2-1; 7 bases agree with TRBD1. CDR1 is SGDLS and CDR2 is YYNGEE in the germline V gene. V shed 0 bases and J 9 bases; nucleotides not matched to a gene: 3. This CDR3 has 13 residues. CDR3 amino acids: CASSVVRGSEQFF. As DNA, the CDR3 is TGTGCCAGCAGCGTAGTCAGGGGGAGTGAGCAGTTCTTC. Full variable domain (rest looked up from reference TRBV9 and TRBJ2-1): DSGVTQTPKHLITATGQRVTLRCSPRSGDLSVYWYQQSLDQGLQFLIQYYNGEERAKGNILERFSAQQFPDLHSELNLSSLELGDSALYFCASSVVRGSEQFFGPGTRLTVL.

This clone came up a few times. The gene calls are TRBV4-2 and TRBJ2-3; TRBD1 might be the D (5 bases). Deletions cut 6 bases from V and 3 bases from J, with 22 bases between. Germline values: CDR1 LGHNA, CDR2 YNFKEQ. This CDR3 spans 17 amino acids. The CDR3 nucleotides are TGTGCCAGCAGTAAAAGATCCCAGGGTGCTAGGACAGATACGCAGTATTTT. Translation gives CASSKRSQGARTDTQYF.

This clone was counted between two and nine times. The gene calls are TRBV6-1 and TRBJ2-7, with 9 bases identical to TRBD1. Germline V gene lookup returns CDR1 MNHNS and CDR2 SASEGT. The CDR3 consists of 15 residues. Trimming removed 4 bases from V and 5 bases from J; junction bases left unmatched: 9. This CDR3 is CASSVRTGVWNEQYF. The CDR3, as DNA: TGTGCCAGCAGTGTGCGGACAGGGGTGTGGAACGAGCAGTACTTC.

The V gene is TRBV18, the J gene TRBJ2-5, with TRBD1 identical over 10 bases. Germline CDR1 is KGHSH and CDR2 is LQKENI. Losses at the gene ends were 0 bases for V and 5 bases for J; bases not matched to a gene: 3. CDR3 length equals 15 residues. CDR3 nucleotides: TGTGCCAGCTCACCACCGACAGGGGGCCGGGAGACCCAGTACTTC. Its protein is CASSPPTGGRETQYF.

V usage is TRBV27 and J usage is TRBJ1-2; D call uncertain. CDR3 length equals 13 residues. Germline loops: CDR1 MNHEY, CDR2 SMNVEV (reference sequence). The germline V and J ends were trimmed by 6 bases and 4 bases, with 12 bases remaining between them. The CDR3 coding sequence is TGTGCCAGCAGCCCGTTAGAGTCCTATGGCTACACCTTC. Translating gives CASSPLESYGYTF.

This chain links TRBV6-5 with TRBJ2-5; D gene uncertain. Germline V gene sequence: CDR1 MNHEY, CDR2 SVGAGI. CDR3 length: 16 amino acids. V lost 0 bases and J lost 0, with 11 bases in between. For the CDR3, the DNA is TGTGCCAGCAGTTACTCGTTGTATACATACCAAGAGACCCAGTACTTC. Translated: CASSYSLYTYQETQYF.

In this sample, this clone turned up a few times. The CDR3 loop reads CASSQGQGARGGELFF. CDR3 sequence (DNA): TGCGCCAGCAGCCAGGGACAGGGGGCAAGAGGCGGGGAGCTGTTTTTT. The gene calls are TRBV4-1 and TRBJ2-2, with 12 bases that match TRBD1. Trimming removed 3 bases from V and 7 bases from J; junction bases left unmatched: 6. Germline V gene data show CDR1 as MGHRA and CDR2 as YSYEKL. The CDR3 covers 16 residues.

The table lists this clone with many counts. V is TRBV7-9 and J is TRBJ1-1; 7 nucleotides match TRBD1. CDR1 is SEHNR, CDR2 FQNEAQ, per germline (reference sequence). With 4 bases clipped from V and 10 bases from J, the junction kept 6 bases outside the gene matches. The CDR3 runs to 12 residues. CDR3: CASSSSDRLAFF. CDR3 nucleotide sequence: TGTGCCAGCAGCTCCTCGGACAGGTTAGCTTTCTTT. Complete variable domain (other parts from reference TRBV7-9 and TRBJ1-1): DTGVSQNPRHKITKRGQNVTFRCDPISEHNRLYWYRQTLGQGPEFLTYFQNEAQLEKSRLLSDRFSAERPKGSFSTLEIQRTEQGDSAMYLCASSSSDRLAFFGQGTRLTVV.

This rearrangement joins TRBV28 to TRBJ2-5, with 11 bases matching TRBD1. The CDR3 extends over 17 amino acids. V trimming: 6 bases; J trimming: 4 bases; junction bases outside the gene matches: 13. Germline CDR1 and CDR2: MDHEN and SYDVKM. The CDR3 DNA sequence: TGTGCCAGCAGGGTGGACAGGGGGCGTCCGTTCCTAGAGACCCAGTACTTC. Protein: CASRVDRGRPFLETQYF. Full variable domain (missing parts from reference TRBV28 and TRBJ2-5): DVKVTQSSRYLVKRTGEKVFLECVQDMDHENMFWYRQDPGLGLRLIYFSYDVKMKEKGDIPEGYSVSREKKERFSLILESASTNQTSMYLCASRVDRGRPFLETQYFGPGTRLLVL.

This clone was counted between two and nine times. This rearrangement joins TRBV18 to TRBJ1-1; D gene uncertain. This CDR3 is 13 amino acids long. Germline assignment: CDR1 KGHSH and CDR2 LQKENI. Trimming stripped 0 bases from V and 5 bases from J, with 7 bases between. The CDR3 is CASSPPSGTEAFF. For the CDR3, the DNA is TGTGCCAGCTCACCACCGTCGGGTACTGAAGCTTTCTTT.

This clone has at least ten counts. This chain joins TRBV7-9 and TRBJ2-7; D unclear. The CDR3 is made up of 13 amino acids. Germline loops: CDR1 SEHNR, CDR2 FQNEAQ (reference sequence). V was trimmed by 8 bases and J by 3 bases, leaving 14 bases between them. CDR3 region: CASSTTPSYEQYV. The CDR3 DNA follows: TGTGCCAGCTCAACGACCCCAAGCTACGAGCAGTACGTC.

This clone was counted a few times. The rearrangement links TRBV6-6 to TRBJ1-5; 12 nucleotides agree with TRBD1. V shed 6 bases and J 1 base; nucleotides not matched to a gene: 4. Per germline, CDR1 MNHNY and CDR2 SVGAGI (reference sequence). The length of the CDR3 is 16 residues. CDR3 in DNA: TGTGCCAGCAGGTATGGGACAGGGGGCAGCAATCAGCCCCAGCATTTT. Encoded protein: CASRYGTGGSNQPQHF.

This clone was seen only a few times. CDR3 region: CASSQDDNQPQHF. CDR3 nucleotides: TGTGCCAGCAGCCAAGACGATAATCAGCCCCAGCATTTT. This chain joins TRBV7-8 and TRBJ1-5; D not certain. V lost 5 bases, J lost 4 bases, and 9 bases lay in between. Germline-derived CDR1 and CDR2 are SGHVS and FQNEAQ. This CDR3 region has 13 residues.

This chain connects TRBV19 to TRBJ1-4; unclear D gene. The CDR3 consists of 15 residues. CDR1 LNHDA and CDR2 SQIVND come from the germline V gene (reference sequence). Between the trimmed V and J ends, which lost 6 bases and 0 bases, there was a span of 11 bases. CDR3 amino acids: CASSFMETTNEKLFF. The CDR3 nucleotides read TGTGCCAGTAGCTTTATGGAGACAACTAATGAAAAACTGTTTTTT.

This clone turned up a few times. The rearrangement uses TRBV28 and TRBJ1-1; D gene unclear. Germline CDR1 is MDHEN and CDR2 is SYDVKM. This CDR3 has 17 amino acids. V lost 6 bases, J lost 4 bases, and 24 bases lay in between. Written as DNA, the CDR3 is TGTGCCAGCAGGACATCTTTTGGGGTGGGTACGATCACTGAAGCTTTCTTT. Its protein product is CASRTSFGVGTITEAFF.

The chain uses TRBV28 and TRBJ1-2; 7 bases agree with TRBD1. V gave up 3 bases and J gave up 0 bases; unmatched junction bases: 4. This CDR3 is 15 amino acids long. CDR1 and CDR2 (germline): MDHEN, SYDVKM. The CDR3 DNA reads as TGTGCCAGCAGTTTGGTGGGGACAGCTAACTATGGCTACACCTTC. Protein sequence: CASSLVGTANYGYTF.

The chain uses TRBV5-4 and TRBJ1-2, with a possible D match to TRBD1 (5 bases). Germline CDR1 reads SGHNT; CDR2 reads YYREEE (reference sequence). V was cut by 1 base and J by 8 bases, with 15 bases left in between. This CDR3 has 14 residues. DNA for the CDR3: TGTGCCAGCAGCTTGCGACGGGGGGAGGGAGGCTACACCTTC. Translating gives CASSLRRGEGGYTF.

This clone has at least ten counts. Other nucleotide sequences in the sample specify the same CDR3. The chain has TRBV2 and TRBJ2-7; TRBD1 might be the D (5 bases). The CDR3 consists of 12 residues. Germline CDR1 and CDR2: SNHLY and FYNNEI. Trimming removed 4 bases from V and 4 bases from J, with 8 bases in between. The CDR3 DNA follows: TGTGCCAGCAGTGGTGACAGTTACGAGCAGTACGTC. Protein sequence: CASSGDSYEQYV.

The chain combines TRBV11-2 with TRBJ1-1; possible D gene TRBD1, 5 bases. The CDR3 spans 15 residues. With 5 bases removed from V and 0 bases from J, the gap between germline ends came to 13 bases. The germline V gene encodes CDR1 SGHAT and CDR2 FQNNGV. DNA of the CDR3: TGTGCCAGCAGCCCACCAGACAGAGTGAACACTGAAGCTTTCTTT. Residues: CASSPPDRVNTEAFF. Drawing the rest from reference TRBV11-2 and TRBJ1-1, the complete variable domain is EAGVAQSPRYKIIEKRQSVAFWCNPISGHATLYWYQQILGQGPKLLIQFQNNGVVDDSQLPKDRFSAERLKGVDSTLKIQPAKLEDSAVYLCASSPPDRVNTEAFFGQGTRLTVV.

This clone has more than one count but fewer than ten. Its ends do not fully match the called genes, so a read error is possible. The rearrangement joins TRBV7-2 to TRBJ2-1; D gene uncertain. Germline assignment: CDR1 SGHTA and CDR2 FQGNSA. The CDR3 totals 14 residues. The CDR3 sequence: CASSQDIGDNEQFF. The DNA for the CDR3 is TGCGCCAGCAGCCAAGATATTGGAGACAATGAGCAGTTCTTC.

This clone has just a few counts. The chain employs TRBV7-9 and TRBJ2-7; no reliable D call. V dropped 5 bases and J dropped 5 bases, with 7 bases sitting between them. Germline CDR1 and CDR2: SEHNR and FQNEAQ (reference sequence). The CDR3 is 11 amino acids. The CDR3 nucleotides are TGTGCCAGCAGCGACTCGCACGAGCAGTACTTC. Translated, it gives CASSDSHEQYF.

This rearrangement joins TRBV27 to TRBJ1-5, with D possibly being TRBD1 (5 bases). The V gene's germline CDR1 is MNHEY and CDR2 SMNVEV (reference sequence). The CDR3 is 12 amino acids. Trimming removed 8 bases at V and 5 bases at J, with 10 bases between. CDR3 loop: CASRLGDQPQHF. In nucleotides, the CDR3 is TGTGCCAGCCGATTGGGGGATCAGCCCCAGCATTTT.

Only a few counts were recorded for this clone. This chain connects TRBV10-3 to TRBJ1-2, with 7 bases lining up with TRBD1. This CDR3 has 13 amino acids. V lost 10 bases, J lost 5 bases, and 10 bases stayed unmatched. CDR1 and CDR2 (germline): ENHRY, SYGVKD. As DNA, the CDR3 is TGTGCCACCCACGGACAGGAAGATTATGGCTACACCTTC. It translates to CATHGQEDYGYTF.

This clone has just a few counts. V usage is TRBV15 and J usage is TRBJ1-1; tentatively, D is TRBD1 (6 bases). This CDR3 is built from 15 residues. The germline V gene encodes CDR1 LNHNV and CDR2 YYDKDF (reference sequence). Trimming pared 3 bases from V and 4 bases from J, leaving 15 bases between. CDR3 sequence reads: CATSRGQGLGTEAFF. CDR3 bases: TGTGCCACCAGCAGGGGACAAGGGTTGGGCACTGAAGCTTTCTTT.

The chain has TRBV7-3 and TRBJ2-2; tentatively, D is TRBD1 (6 bases). Looked up from germline, CDR1 is SGHTA and CDR2 is FQGTGA. The V gene lost 4 bases and the J gene lost 5 bases, with 17 bases spanning the gap. This CDR3 has 16 amino acids. The CDR3 here is CASSSRGAFLTGELFF. Written as DNA, the CDR3 is TGTGCCAGCAGCTCCAGGGGTGCCTTCCTAACCGGGGAGCTGTTTTTT.

The rearrangement links TRBV30 to TRBJ2-1; D might be TRBD1 or TRBD2, each matching 5 bases. Germline CDR1 and CDR2: GTSNPN and SVGIG (reference sequence). The CDR3 runs 14 residues. The V gene lost 3 bases and the J gene lost 9 bases, with 18 bases spanning the gap. The DNA of the CDR3 is TGTGCCTGGAGGGTCGGGACGGCGTTTGGTGAGCAGTTCTTC. Protein: CAWRVGTAFGEQFF.

V usage is TRBV11-2 and J usage is TRBJ2-3; no definite D call. Germline V gives CDR1 SGHAT, CDR2 FQNNGV. V shed 5 bases and J shed 1 base, with 10 bases lying between them. The CDR3 covers 14 residues. The CDR3 region is CASSPVWGTDTQYF. The DNA for the CDR3 is TGTGCCAGCAGCCCCGTGTGGGGCACAGATACGCAGTATTTT.

V and J are TRBV27 and TRBJ2-3, with D possibly being TRBD2 (5 bases). CDR3 length equals 16 residues. Germline V gives CDR1 MNHEY, CDR2 SMNVEV (reference sequence). V shed 2 bases and J shed 3 bases, with 15 bases lying between them. CDR3 in amino acids: CASSLGRTPGTDTQYF. CDR3 nucleotide sequence: TGTGCCAGCAGTTTAGGAAGGACTCCGGGGACAGATACGCAGTATTTT.

This chain uses TRBV11-2 with TRBJ2-1; D tentatively fits TRBD1 or TRBD2 (5 bases each). The germline V gene encodes CDR1 SGHAT and CDR2 FQNNGV. CDR3 length: 14 residues. V lost 3 bases and J lost 6, with 12 bases in between. The CDR3 reads CASSLTGTSNEQFF. For the CDR3, the DNA is TGTGCCAGCAGCTTGACCGGGACGAGCAATGAGCAGTTCTTC.

This clone was counted many times. The chain joins TRBV7-9 to TRBJ2-1, with TRBD1 matching 11 bases. Germline trimming cut 3 bases from V and 4 bases from J; bases unmatched to any gene: 2. Germline CDR1 SEHNR, CDR2 FQNEAQ (reference sequence). CDR3 size: 15 residues. The CDR3 protein is CASSFGTGGYNEQFF. CDR3 DNA: TGTGCCAGCAGCTTCGGGACAGGGGGGTACAATGAGCAGTTCTTC.